This T cell receptor (beta chain) emerged from a study of CD8 T cells in ankylosing spondylitis (TCRdb year 2017). Study-level background: To find TCR variants linked to disease, the study profiled T cell receptor beta repertoires in ankylosing spondylitis patients and healthy donors. In total, the full study cohort was made up of about 110 healthy donors and approximately 27 ankylosing spondylitis patients. Peripheral blood was sampled, and synovial fluid was additionally collected from ankylosing spondylitis patients. The paper's findings and limits, for the study overall: Some TCR beta motif variants had previously been reported in synovial fluid and blood of reactive arthritis patients, which suggested common disease-initiation mechanisms. A TCR beta motif made up of 7 to 9 highly homologous amino acid variants appeared to be characteristic of blood from ankylosing spondylitis patients. In peripheral blood, the disease-linked clones were found at relatively low frequencies and had a CD8+ phenotype. The disease-linked clones were reported to be significantly enriched in matched synovial fluid samples from ankylosing spondylitis patients.

Sequenced on an Illumina HiSeq 2500. Quantitative 5'-RACE with molecular barcodes was used to prepare TCR beta libraries. As for how the authors treated the data: A new computational method, built on a probabilistic model of VDJ rearrangement, was used to identify disease-linked TCR variants. TCRdb redid the processing of the public reads, applying fastp at Q25 and MiXCR, and retained in-frame beta chains. CDR3 protein duplicates are merged, each entry listing the most common genes and DNA. For this entry, the V and J calls and clone size follow TCRdb and not the study's own pipeline. In all, the sample holds 650,000 to 800,000 distinct CDR3 sequences, and around 19% of those were seen once. The ten largest clonotypes hold around 19% of the sample. As to this clonotype: No cognate antigen has been identified for it. One base away there is no much larger clone; base qualities are not given.

The germline V gene encodes CDR1 SGHRS and CDR2 YFSETQ. The CDR3 spans 15 residues, from the cysteine through the phenylalanine. Only the CDR3 DNA stays, 45 bases, in frame from base 1. The junction shows trimming of 2 bases on V and 4 bases on J, and the gene matches do not reach 5 bases of it. The sequence was obtained from a male donor with ankylosing spondylitis. The V gene is TRBV5-1 and the J gene is TRBJ2-1, with TRBD1 identical over 8 junction bases. The sample taken for sequencing was blood, either unsorted or a sorted T cell fraction (not recorded which). The DNA reads as follows: TGCGCCAGCAGCTTAAGGGACAGGCTGTACAATGAGCAGTTCTTC. Its translation is CASSLRDRLYNEQFF.